This T cell receptor (beta chain) was captured by sequencing in a study of cytotoxic CD8 clonotypes in ibrutinib-treated CLL. Study details: Mean yields were 255,043 productive templates and 94,082 productive rearrangements per sample. Study results and limitations: Few clonotypes were public, and these shrank or held steady under treatment. Clonality increased at ibrutinib response, then returned toward baseline at progression.

Deep sequencing aimed at 1 in 200,000 to 1 in 1 million T cells' resolution. Assay used: immunoSEQ multiplex PCR; TCRdb lists only in-frame clones, some missing. Of about 44,000 clones in the sample, 55% to 80% were seen once. The CDR3 is 15 residues long. The germline CDR1 and CDR2 sequences are SGHRS and YFSETQ. The germline V and J ends were trimmed by 2 bases and 6 bases, with 17 bases remaining between them. With respect to this clone: The antigen is unknown.

This sequence originates from a human donor with chronic lymphocytic leukemia. The chain couples TRBV5-1 to TRBJ1-2; a possible D gene is TRBD1 (5 bases). The starting material was PBMCs, obtained after 12 months of ibrutinib treatment. The CDR3 nucleotides read TGCGCCAGCAGCTTTAACCCGCGGGACCCAGATGGCTACACCTTC. This sequence encodes CASSFNPRDPDGYTF.